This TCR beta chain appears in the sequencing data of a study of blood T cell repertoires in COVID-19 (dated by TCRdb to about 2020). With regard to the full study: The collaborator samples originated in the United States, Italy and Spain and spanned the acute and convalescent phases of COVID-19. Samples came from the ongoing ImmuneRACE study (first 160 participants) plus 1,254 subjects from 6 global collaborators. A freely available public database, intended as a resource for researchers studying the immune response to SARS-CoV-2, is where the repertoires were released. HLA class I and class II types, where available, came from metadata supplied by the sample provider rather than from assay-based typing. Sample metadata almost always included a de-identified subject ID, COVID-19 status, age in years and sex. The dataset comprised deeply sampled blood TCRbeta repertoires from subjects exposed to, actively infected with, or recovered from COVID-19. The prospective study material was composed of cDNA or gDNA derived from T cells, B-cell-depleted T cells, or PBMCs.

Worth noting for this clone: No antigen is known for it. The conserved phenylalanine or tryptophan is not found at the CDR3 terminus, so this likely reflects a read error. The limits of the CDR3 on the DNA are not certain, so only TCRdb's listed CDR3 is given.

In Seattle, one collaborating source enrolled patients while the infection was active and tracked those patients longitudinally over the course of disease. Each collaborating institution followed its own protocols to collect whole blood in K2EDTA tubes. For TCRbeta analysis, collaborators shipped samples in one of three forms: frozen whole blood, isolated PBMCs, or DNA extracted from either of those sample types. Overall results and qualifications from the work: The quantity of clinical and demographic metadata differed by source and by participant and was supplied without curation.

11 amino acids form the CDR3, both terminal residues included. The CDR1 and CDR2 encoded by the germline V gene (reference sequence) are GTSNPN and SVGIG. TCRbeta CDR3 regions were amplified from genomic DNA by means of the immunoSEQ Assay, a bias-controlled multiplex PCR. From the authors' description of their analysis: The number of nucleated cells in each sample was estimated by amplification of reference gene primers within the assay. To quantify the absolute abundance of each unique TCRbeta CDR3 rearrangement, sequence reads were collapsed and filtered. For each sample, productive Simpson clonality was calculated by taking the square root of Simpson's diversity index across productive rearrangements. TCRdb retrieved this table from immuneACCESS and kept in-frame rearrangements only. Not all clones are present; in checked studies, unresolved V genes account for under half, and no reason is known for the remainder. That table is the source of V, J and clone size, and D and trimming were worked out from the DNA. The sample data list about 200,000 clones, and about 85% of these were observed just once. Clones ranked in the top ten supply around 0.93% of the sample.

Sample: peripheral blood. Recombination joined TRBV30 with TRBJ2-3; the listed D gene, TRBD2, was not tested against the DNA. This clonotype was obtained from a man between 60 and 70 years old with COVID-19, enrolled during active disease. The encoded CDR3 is CAWNVGPATRI.